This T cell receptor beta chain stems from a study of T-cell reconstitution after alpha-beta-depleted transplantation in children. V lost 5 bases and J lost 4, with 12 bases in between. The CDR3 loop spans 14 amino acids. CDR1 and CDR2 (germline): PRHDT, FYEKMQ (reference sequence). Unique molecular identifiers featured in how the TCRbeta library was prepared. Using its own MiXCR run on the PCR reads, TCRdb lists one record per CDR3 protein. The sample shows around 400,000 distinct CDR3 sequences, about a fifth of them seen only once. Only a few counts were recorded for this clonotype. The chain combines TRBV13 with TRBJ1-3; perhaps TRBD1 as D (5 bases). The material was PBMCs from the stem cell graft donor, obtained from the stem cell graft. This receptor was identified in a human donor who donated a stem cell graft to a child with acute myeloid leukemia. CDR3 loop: CASSLTRGGNTIYF. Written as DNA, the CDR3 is TGTGCCAGCAGCCTTACGCGGGGGGGAAACACCATATATTTT. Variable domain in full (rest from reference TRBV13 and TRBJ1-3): AAGVIQSPRHLIKEKRETATLKCYPIPRHDTVYWYQQGPGQDPQFLISFYEKMQSDKGSIPDRFSAQQFSDYHSELNMSSLELGDSALYFCASSLTRGGNTIYFGEGSWLTVV.